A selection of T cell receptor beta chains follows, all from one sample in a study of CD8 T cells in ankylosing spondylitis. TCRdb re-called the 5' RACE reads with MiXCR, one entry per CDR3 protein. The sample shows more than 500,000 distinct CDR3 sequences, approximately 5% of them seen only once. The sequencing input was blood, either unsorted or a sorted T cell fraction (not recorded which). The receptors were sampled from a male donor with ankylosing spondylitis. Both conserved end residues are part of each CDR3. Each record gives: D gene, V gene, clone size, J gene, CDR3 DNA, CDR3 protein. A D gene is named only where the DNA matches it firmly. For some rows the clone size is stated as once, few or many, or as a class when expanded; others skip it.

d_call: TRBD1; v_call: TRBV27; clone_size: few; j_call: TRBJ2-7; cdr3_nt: TGTGCCAGCAGTAAATATACCGGGACAGGAGCCTACGAGCAGTACTTC; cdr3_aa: CASSKYTGTGAYEQYF
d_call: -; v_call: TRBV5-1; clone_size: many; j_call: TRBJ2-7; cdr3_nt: TGCGCCAGCAGCTACCTAACCGGGACAAACTACGAGCAGTACTTC; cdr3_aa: CASSYLTGTNYEQYF
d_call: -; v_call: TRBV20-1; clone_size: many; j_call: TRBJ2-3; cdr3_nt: TGCAGTGCTAGAAGCGACAGTTCGGCGCAGTATTTT; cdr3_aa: CSARSDSSAQYF
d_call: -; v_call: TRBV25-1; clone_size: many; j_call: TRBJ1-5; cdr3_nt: TGTGCCAGCAGTGTAGGTCAGGGTGGGGAATGGCCCCAGCATTTT; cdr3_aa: CASSVGQGGEWPQHF
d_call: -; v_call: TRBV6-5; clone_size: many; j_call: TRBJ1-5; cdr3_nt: TGTGCCAGCAGTTACCCCGGGGAGAAAAGCAATCAGCCCCAGCATTTT; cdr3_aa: CASSYPGEKSNQPQHF
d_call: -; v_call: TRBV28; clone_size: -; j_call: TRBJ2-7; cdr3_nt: TGTGCCAGCAGTTTCCGGAGAGGGGCCCCCTACGAGCAGTACTTC; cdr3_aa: CASSFRRGAPYEQYF
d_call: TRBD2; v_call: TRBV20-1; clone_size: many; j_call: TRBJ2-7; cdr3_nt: TGCAGTGCTGGGGACGGGGGGGCCGAGCAGTACTTC; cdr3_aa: CSAGDGGAEQYF
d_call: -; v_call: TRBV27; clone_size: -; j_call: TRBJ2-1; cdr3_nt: TGTGCCAGCAGGCAGGGAACCCTCCGAAATGAGCAGTTCTTC; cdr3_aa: CASRQGTLRNEQFF
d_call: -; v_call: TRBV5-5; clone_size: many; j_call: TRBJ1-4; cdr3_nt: TGTGCCACCTTCGACAGAAATGAAAAACTGTTTTTT; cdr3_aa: CATFDRNEKLFF
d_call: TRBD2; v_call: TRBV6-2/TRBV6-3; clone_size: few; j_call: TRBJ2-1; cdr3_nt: TGTGCCAGCAAACTAGCGACGGTCTACAATGAGCAGTTCTTC; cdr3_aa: CASKLATVYNEQFF
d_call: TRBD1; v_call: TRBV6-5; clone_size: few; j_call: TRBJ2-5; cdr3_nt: TGTGCCAGCAGTCATACTCCGGGGGACAGGCAAGAGACCCAGTACTTC; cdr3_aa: CASSHTPGDRQETQYF
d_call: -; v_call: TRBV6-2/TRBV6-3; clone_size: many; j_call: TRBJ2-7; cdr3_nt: TGTGCCAGCAGTTACGGGCGGTTCTCCTACGAGCAGTACTTC; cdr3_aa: CASSYGRFSYEQYF
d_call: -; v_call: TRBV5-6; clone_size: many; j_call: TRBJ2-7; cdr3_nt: TGTGCCAGCAGCTCAGAGGGCCGGTTCTACGAGCAGTACTTC; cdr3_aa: CASSSEGRFYEQYF
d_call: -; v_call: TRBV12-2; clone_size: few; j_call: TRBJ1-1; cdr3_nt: TGTGCAAGTCGCGACAGGGATGAGACTGAAGCTTTCTTT; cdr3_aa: CASRDRDETEAFF
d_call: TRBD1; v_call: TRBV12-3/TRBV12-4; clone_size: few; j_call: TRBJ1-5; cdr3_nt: TGTGCCAGCAGGAAGGACAGGTACAATCAGCCCCAGCATTTT; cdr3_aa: CASRKDRYNQPQHF
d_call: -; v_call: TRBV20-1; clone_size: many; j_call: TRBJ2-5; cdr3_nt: TGCAGTGCTCTGAACTTGGGGTACCAAGAGACCCAGTACTTC; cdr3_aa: CSALNLGYQETQYF
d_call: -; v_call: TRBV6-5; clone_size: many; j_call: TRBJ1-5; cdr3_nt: TGTGCCAGCAGTTACTCCGATGGGGTTCCCAATCAGCCCCAGCATTTT; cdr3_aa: CASSYSDGVPNQPQHF
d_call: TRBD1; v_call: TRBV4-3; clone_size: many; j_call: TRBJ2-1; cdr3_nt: TGCGCCAGCAGCCAAGATTGGGACAGCTATAGTGAGCAGTTCTTC; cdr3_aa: CASSQDWDSYSEQFF
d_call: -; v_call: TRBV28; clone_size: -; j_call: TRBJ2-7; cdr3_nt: TGTGCCAGCAGTGCCCCGGGCTACGAGCAGTACTTC; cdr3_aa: CASSAPGYEQYF
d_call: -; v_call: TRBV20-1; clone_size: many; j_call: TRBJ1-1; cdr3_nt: TGCAGTGCTCAGAAATTCCGGACACCGAACACTGAAGCTTTCTTT; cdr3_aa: CSAQKFRTPNTEAFF
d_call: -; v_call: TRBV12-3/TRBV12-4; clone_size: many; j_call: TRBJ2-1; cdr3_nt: TGTGCCAGCAGTCCCACGGCGGGACGGACCTACAATGAGCAGTTCTTC; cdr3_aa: CASSPTAGRTYNEQFF
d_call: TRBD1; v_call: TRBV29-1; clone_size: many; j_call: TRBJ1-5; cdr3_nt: TGCAGCGTGTCAACAGGGGGAAGTCAGCCCCAGCATTTT; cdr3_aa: CSVSTGGSQPQHF
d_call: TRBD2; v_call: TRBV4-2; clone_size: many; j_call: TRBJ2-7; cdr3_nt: TGTGCCAGCAGCCAAAATGATGGAAGCGGGAGTCCCTACGAGCAGTACTTC; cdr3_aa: CASSQNDGSGSPYEQYF
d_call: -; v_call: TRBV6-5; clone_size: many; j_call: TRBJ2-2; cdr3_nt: TGTGCCAGCAGTTACTCATGGAGGGGGACCGGGGAGCTGTTTTTT; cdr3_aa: CASSYSWRGTGELFF
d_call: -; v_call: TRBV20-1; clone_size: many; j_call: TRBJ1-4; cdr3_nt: TGCAGTGCTAGCGGGAACCGAGAAAAACTGTTTTTT; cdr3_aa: CSASGNREKLFF
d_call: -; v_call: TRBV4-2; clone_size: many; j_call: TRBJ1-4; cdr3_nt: TGTGCCAGCAGCCACCGGGGCTCTAATGAAAAACTGTTTTTT; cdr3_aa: CASSHRGSNEKLFF
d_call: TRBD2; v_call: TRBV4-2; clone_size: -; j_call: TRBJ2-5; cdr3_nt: TGTGCCAGCAGCCAAGGAAGACCTAGCGGGAGTCGGGGAGAGACCCAGTACTTC; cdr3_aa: CASSQGRPSGSRGETQYF
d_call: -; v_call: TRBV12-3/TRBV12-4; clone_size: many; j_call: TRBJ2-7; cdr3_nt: TGTGCCAGCACCTTTTTGAACAGCTTCTACGAGCAGTACTTC; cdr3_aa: CASTFLNSFYEQYF
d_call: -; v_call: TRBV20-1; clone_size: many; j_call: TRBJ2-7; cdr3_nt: TGCAGTGCTAACAGGGATTTTGGCGAGCAGTACTTC; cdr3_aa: CSANRDFGEQYF
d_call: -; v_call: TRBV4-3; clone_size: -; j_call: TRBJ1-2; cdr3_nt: TGCGCCAGCAGCCAGGTTTGGAAGGGCGCCTCATCGGACTATGGCTACACCTTC; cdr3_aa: CASSQVWKGASSDYGYTF
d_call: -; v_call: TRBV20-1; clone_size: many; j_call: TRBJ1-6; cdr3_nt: TGCAGTGCCACACCCGACCGCGGTCAAGCCCTCCACTTT; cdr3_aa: CSATPDRGQALHF
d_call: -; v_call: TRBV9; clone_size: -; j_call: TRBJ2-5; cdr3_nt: TGTGCCAGCAGCGTGATAGGGAAACAAGAGACCCAGTACTTC; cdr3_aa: CASSVIGKQETQYF
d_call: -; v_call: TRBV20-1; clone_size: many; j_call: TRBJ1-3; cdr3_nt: TGCAGTGCTAGAGATAAGGCCGGGGTGCTCGGAAACACCATATATTTT; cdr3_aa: CSARDKAGVLGNTIYF
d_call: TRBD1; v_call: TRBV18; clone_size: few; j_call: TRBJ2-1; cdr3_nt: TGTGCCAGCTCACCCGCAGTCCCGGGACAGGGAGATGAGCAGTTCTTC; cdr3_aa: CASSPAVPGQGDEQFF
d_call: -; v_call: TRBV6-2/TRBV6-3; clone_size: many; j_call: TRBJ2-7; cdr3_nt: TGTGCCAGCATCAGGGCACCCACCCCCTTCGCCGAGCAGTACTTC; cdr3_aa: CASIRAPTPFAEQYF
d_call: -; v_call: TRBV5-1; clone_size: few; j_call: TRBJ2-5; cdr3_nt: TGCGCCAGCAGCAGAACCGGGACTGGGGAAGAGACCCAGTACTTC; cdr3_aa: CASSRTGTGEETQYF
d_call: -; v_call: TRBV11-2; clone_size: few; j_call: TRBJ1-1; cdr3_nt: TGTGCCAGCAGTCATTTACCCGGAGGGAAGAACACTGAAGCTTTCTTT; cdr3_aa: CASSHLPGGKNTEAFF
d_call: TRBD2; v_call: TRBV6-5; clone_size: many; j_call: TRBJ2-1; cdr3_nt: TGTGCCAGCAGTTACTCTAGCGGGGGGGCCAATGAGCAGTTCTTC; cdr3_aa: CASSYSSGGANEQFF
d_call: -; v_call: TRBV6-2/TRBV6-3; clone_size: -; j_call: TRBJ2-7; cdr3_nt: TGTGCCAGCAGTTACAATGAACATGGGCCCCCGGGAGAGCAGTACTTC; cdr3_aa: CASSYNEHGPPGEQYF
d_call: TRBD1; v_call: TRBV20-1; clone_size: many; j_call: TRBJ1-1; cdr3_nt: TGCAGTGCGGCTAGGGACAGGGAGTCGGAAGCTTTCTTT; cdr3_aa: CSAARDRESEAFF
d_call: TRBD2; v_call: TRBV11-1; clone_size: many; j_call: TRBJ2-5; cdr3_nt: TGTGCCAGCAGCCCCCTGGGGGGGACTACCTCAAACCTACAAGAGACCCAGTACTTC; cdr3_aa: CASSPLGGTTSNLQETQYF
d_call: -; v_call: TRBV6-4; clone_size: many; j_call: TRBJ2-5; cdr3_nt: TGTGCCTACCTAGGGGGGGCGGAGACCCAGTACTTC; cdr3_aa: CAYLGGAETQYF
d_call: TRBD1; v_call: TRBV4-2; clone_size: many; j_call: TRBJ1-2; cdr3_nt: TGTGCCAGCAGCCAAGAGGGTCGGGACAGGGGTGACTATGGCTACACCTTC; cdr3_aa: CASSQEGRDRGDYGYTF
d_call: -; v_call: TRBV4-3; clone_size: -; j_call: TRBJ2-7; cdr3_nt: TGCGCCAGCAGCCAGCACCCTATAGGGGGCGGGGAAGAGCAGTACTTC; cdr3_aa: CASSQHPIGGGEEQYF
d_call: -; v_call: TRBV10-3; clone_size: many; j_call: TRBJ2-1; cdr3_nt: TGTGCCACAAAGGACAATGAAGCCTCCAATGAGCAGTTCTTC; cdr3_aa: CATKDNEASNEQFF
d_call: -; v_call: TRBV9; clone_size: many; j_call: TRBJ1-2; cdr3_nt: TGTGCCAGCAGCGGACACAGGGCCTCTAACTATGGCTACACCTTC; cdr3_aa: CASSGHRASNYGYTF
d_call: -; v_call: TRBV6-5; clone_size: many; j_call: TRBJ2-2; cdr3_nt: TGCGCCAGCAGACTTGGCACCGGGGAGCTGTTTTTT; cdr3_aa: CASRLGTGELFF
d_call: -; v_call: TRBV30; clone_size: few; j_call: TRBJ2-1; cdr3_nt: TGTGCCTGGAGTGTAATGGGGGTCTACAATGAGCAGTTCTTC; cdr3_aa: CAWSVMGVYNEQFF
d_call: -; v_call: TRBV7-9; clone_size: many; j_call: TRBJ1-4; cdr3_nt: TGTGCCAGCAGCCCTACGTCGGCCGGGGAAAAACTGTTTTTT; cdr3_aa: CASSPTSAGEKLFF